One sample yielded the 15 T cell receptor beta chains listed below, sequenced in a study of blood T cell repertoires in COVID-19. Clones were read by immunoSEQ multiplex PCR, and TCRdb kept only the in-frame ones, dropping some. The sample shows 200,000 to 250,000 clones, about 90% of them seen only once. Sequenced: peripheral blood. Receptors originate from an older woman with acute or convalescent COVID-19.

This chain uses TRBV11-3 with TRBJ1-1; 7 nucleotides align to TRBD1. Per germline, CDR1 SGHNT and CDR2 YENEEA. The CDR3 runs 15 residues. With 5 bases clipped from V and 3 bases from J, the junction kept 9 bases outside the gene matches. In DNA, the CDR3 is TGTGCCAGCAGCCTCAGGACAGGAAGAGACACTGAAGCTTTCTTT. Translating gives CASSLRTGRDTEAFF.

The chain couples TRBV20-1 to TRBJ2-5, with 9 positions matching TRBD2. Germline CDR1 and CDR2: DFQATT and SNEGSKA (reference sequence). The CDR3 covers 11 residues. Unmatched junction bases numbered 3, after V lost 6 bases and J lost 7 bases. CDR3 DNA: TGCAGTGCGGGTAGCGGGGGGACCCAGTACTTC. It yields the protein CSAGSGGTQYF.

V gene TRBV19 combines with J gene TRBJ1-1, with 9 positions matching TRBD1. CDR3 size: 14 residues. With 5 bases clipped from V and 4 bases from J, the junction kept 5 bases outside the gene matches. Germline loops: CDR1 LNHDA, CDR2 SQIVND (reference sequence). The chain's CDR3 is CASSEHRGPTEAFF. The CDR3 nucleotides read TGTGCCAGTAGTGAGCACAGGGGGCCCACTGAAGCTTTCTTT. Looking up the rest from reference TRBV19 and TRBJ1-1 gives the full variable domain: DGGITQSPKYLFRKEGQNVTLSCEQNLNHDAMYWYRQDPGQGLRLIYYSQIVNDFQKGDIAEGYSVSREKKESFPLTVTSAQKNPTAFYLCASSEHRGPTEAFFGQGTRLTVV.

The chain is built from TRBV19 and TRBJ2-2; possible D gene TRBD1, 5 bases. Germline CDR1 is LNHDA and CDR2 is SQIVND (reference sequence). The CDR3 is 18 residues long. The V gene lost 4 bases and the J gene lost 1 base, with 19 bases spanning the gap. The CDR3 is CASSTLALRAKNTGELFF. In DNA, the CDR3 is TGTGCCAGTAGTACCCTGGCCCTCAGGGCCAAGAACACCGGGGAGCTGTTTTTT. Drawing the rest from reference TRBV19 and TRBJ2-2, the complete variable domain is DGGITQSPKYLFRKEGQNVTLSCEQNLNHDAMYWYRQDPGQGLRLIYYSQIVNDFQKGDIAEGYSVSREKKESFPLTVTSAQKNPTAFYLCASSTLALRAKNTGELFFGEGSRLTVL.

The rearrangement joins TRBV30 to TRBJ2-2; 9 bases match TRBD1. The CDR3 runs to 20 residues. V shed 0 bases, J shed 6 bases, and the junction held 20 bases outside the gene matches. In germline, CDR1 is GTSNPN, CDR2 SVGIG (reference sequence). The CDR3 DNA reads as TGTGCCTGGAGTGTACGTGGAACAGGGGGCGGTTTCTTTTTGCCCGGGGAGCTGTTTTTT. Protein sequence: CAWSVRGTGGGFFLPGELFF.

V usage is TRBV28 and J usage is TRBJ2-1; D remains ambiguous. V shed 7 bases and J shed 3 bases, with 10 bases lying between them. The CDR3 is 13 residues long. CDR1 is MDHEN, CDR2 SYDVKM, per germline. The CDR3 sequence: CASTPQYYNEQFF. CDR3 in DNA: TGTGCCAGCACCCCGCAGTACTACAATGAGCAGTTCTTC.

The chain couples TRBV7-2 to TRBJ1-4; 8 bases line up with TRBD1. This CDR3 spans 15 amino acids. V was pared by 1 base and J by 5 bases, with 3 bases of the junction left unmatched. Looked up from germline, CDR1 is SGHTA and CDR2 is FQGNSA. The chain's CDR3 is CASSLDQGANEKLFF. DNA of the CDR3: TGTGCCAGCAGCTTAGACCAGGGGGCGAATGAAAAACTGTTTTTT.

This clone has more than one count but fewer than ten. The chain carries TRBV18 and TRBJ1-1; no definite D call. CDR1 KGHSH and CDR2 LQKENI come from the germline V gene. V was trimmed by 4 bases and J by 0 bases, leaving 9 bases between them. The CDR3 runs to 14 residues. The DNA of the CDR3 is TGTGCCAGCTCACGGGCAGGCATGAACACTGAAGCTTTCTTT. As protein: CASSRAGMNTEAFF.

This clone was recorded only once. CDR3 residues: CASSDPSGSSEAFF. The CDR3 region has the DNA TGTGCCAGCAGTGATCCCTCGGGGAGCTCTGAAGCTTTCTTT. The chain joins TRBV25-1 to TRBJ1-1; D remains ambiguous. Per the germline V gene, CDR1 is MGHDK and CDR2 is SYGVNS. The V end lost 3 bases, the J end lost 6 bases, and 14 bases lay between the germline ends. CDR3 length: 14 amino acids.

The chain employs TRBV6-5 and TRBJ1-3, with 8 bases that match TRBD1. Germline lookup yields CDR1 MNHEY and CDR2 SVGAGI. This CDR3 region has 14 residues. V lost 6 bases to trimming and J lost 4 bases; unmatched junction nucleotides: 5. The CDR3 DNA is TGTGCCAGCAGGTCAGGGGGCGCGGGAAACACCATATATTTT. Protein product: CASRSGGAGNTIYF.

The chain joins TRBV7-2 to TRBJ2-1; 9 bases fit TRBD2. The CDR3 runs to 15 residues. In germline, CDR1 is SGHTA, CDR2 FQGNSA. J was trimmed by 8 bases and V by 5 bases; bases with no gene match: 10. DNA for the CDR3: TGTGCCAGCAGCGTCTCCGGGACTAGCATCGATGAGCAGTTCTTC. It codes for CASSVSGTSIDEQFF.

The J gene is TRBJ2-7, the V gene TRBV6-1; 8 nucleotides agree with TRBD1. V was clipped by 4 bases and J by 2 bases; unmatched bases: 10. The CDR3 has 16 amino acids. CDR1 MNHNS and CDR2 SASEGT come from the germline V gene. CDR3 residues: CASSGAGTGFTYEQYF. DNA of the CDR3: TGTGCCAGCAGTGGGGCCGGGACAGGATTTACCTACGAGCAGTACTTC.

J is TRBJ2-1 and V is TRBV6-2 or TRBV6-3, with TRBD2 matching over 14 bases. The CDR3 runs 16 residues. Germline assignment: CDR1 MNHEY and CDR2 SVGEGT. V dropped 0 bases and J dropped 6; count of bases not matched to a gene: 1. The CDR3 DNA reads as TGTGCCAGCAGTTACTCCGGGACTAGCGGGAGCAATGAGCAGTTCTTC. Protein: CASSYSGTSGSNEQFF.

This clone was detected only once. Additional DNA sequences in this sample encode the identical CDR3. The chain recombines TRBV5-1 with TRBJ1-2; a weak D match, TRBD1 (5 bases). V lost 0 bases to trimming and J lost 5 bases, with 11 bases between them. This CDR3 is 14 amino acids long. Germline V gene lookup returns CDR1 SGHRS and CDR2 YFSETQ. CDR3 in DNA: TGCGCCAGCAGCTTGGAGGGGCAAGGGTATGGCTACACCTTC. Translated: CASSLEGQGYGYTF.

This sequence joins TRBV6-5 and TRBJ1-2; the D gene is possibly TRBD1 (5 bases). CDR3 length: 14 amino acids. Germline V gene lookup returns CDR1 MNHEY and CDR2 SVGAGI. Trimming took 6 bases from V and 8 from J, leaving 19 bases between them. The CDR3 sequence: CASSPLTAQGGYTF. The CDR3 DNA is TGTGCCAGCAGCCCCCTCACAGCTCAGGGCGGCTACACCTTC.